Included here is one TCR beta chain sequence, with context. Its antigen is currently unknown. This specimen comes from a study of T cell repertoires in cytomegalovirus infection. Study at large: Based on public TCR beta signatures, there were indications of CMV infection and of a matching HLA type.

Broader study findings: There were HLA-C-restricted CMV-specific TCR beta clonotypes dominating the ex vivo response. Summed frequency of shared TCR beta families picked out CMV carriers who also had the relevant HLA.

MiXCR was run by TCRdb on the reads, yielding one entry per CDR3 protein. Here the sample spans approximately 200,000 distinct CDR3 sequences, roughly 22% being singletons. The CDR3 has 12 amino acids. Germline V gene data show CDR1 as LNHDA and CDR2 as SQIVND (reference sequence). Between the trimmed V and J ends, which lost 1 base and 8 bases, there was a span of 8 bases. J is TRBJ1-1 and V is TRBV19, with TRBD1 as a possible D gene (6 bases). Sequencing input: CD8+ T cells from PBMCs. The TCR comes from a human donor in good health (CMV status not recorded). Some clones in this sample may be carry-over from other donors' samples. CDR3 loop: CASSIGTAEAFF. The CDR3 coding sequence is TGTGCCAGTAGTATAGGGACAGCCGAAGCTTTCTTT.